This T cell receptor beta chain was captured by sequencing in a study of shared clonotypes between healthy human individuals. About the research overall: Used for every donor were three CD4 naive, three CD4 memory, two CD8 naive and one CD8 memory plate. Study outcomes and limitations: Larger estimated richness was generally seen in naive subsets than in memory subsets.

CDR3 length equals 16 residues. Germline lookup yields CDR1 ENHRY and CDR2 SYGVKD. Trimming removed 5 bases from V and 0 bases from J; junction bases left unmatched: 7. Every subset's genomic DNA went evenly onto several immunoSEQ plates. The repertoire was sequenced with immunoSEQ multiplex PCR; TCRdb's copy has only in-frame clones and lacks some. The sample shows approximately 640,000 clones, 80% to 95% of them seen only once. This clone was observed once. Its antigen is unidentified. Everyone who donated was a Caucasian adult who lived in Nashville, Tennessee. Sequencing was carried out using memory CD8+ T cells from PBMCs. Subset described: CD45RO+ cells pooled with CCR7-negative TemRA cells. The rearrangement links TRBV10-3 to TRBJ1-2; 9 bases align to TRBD1. This TCR came from a man between 18 and 35 years old in good health. Some clones in this sample may be carry-over from other donors' samples. The CDR3 loop reads CAISSRDRETNYGYTF. DNA for the CDR3: TGTGCCATCAGTTCCCGGGACAGGGAGACTAACTATGGCTACACCTTC.